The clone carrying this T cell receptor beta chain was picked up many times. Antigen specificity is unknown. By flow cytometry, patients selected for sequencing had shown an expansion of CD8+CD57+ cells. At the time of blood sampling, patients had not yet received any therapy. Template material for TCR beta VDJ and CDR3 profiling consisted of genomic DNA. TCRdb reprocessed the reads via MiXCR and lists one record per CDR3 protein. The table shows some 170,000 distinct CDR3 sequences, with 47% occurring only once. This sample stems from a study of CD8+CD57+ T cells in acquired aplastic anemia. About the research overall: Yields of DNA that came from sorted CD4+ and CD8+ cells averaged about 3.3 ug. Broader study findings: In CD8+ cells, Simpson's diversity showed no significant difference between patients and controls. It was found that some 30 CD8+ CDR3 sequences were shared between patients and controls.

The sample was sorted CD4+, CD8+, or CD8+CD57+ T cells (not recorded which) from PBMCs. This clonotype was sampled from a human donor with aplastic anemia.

Here the CDR3 DNA reads TGTGCCAGCTCACAAGGGCAGGCGAGCTCCTACGAGCAGTACTTC. As protein: CASSQGQASSYEQYF. V gene TRBV18 combines with J gene TRBJ2-7; no definite D call. The CDR3 contains 15 residues. V was trimmed by 4 bases and J by 0 bases, leaving 13 bases between them. Germline lookup yields CDR1 KGHSH and CDR2 LQKENI.